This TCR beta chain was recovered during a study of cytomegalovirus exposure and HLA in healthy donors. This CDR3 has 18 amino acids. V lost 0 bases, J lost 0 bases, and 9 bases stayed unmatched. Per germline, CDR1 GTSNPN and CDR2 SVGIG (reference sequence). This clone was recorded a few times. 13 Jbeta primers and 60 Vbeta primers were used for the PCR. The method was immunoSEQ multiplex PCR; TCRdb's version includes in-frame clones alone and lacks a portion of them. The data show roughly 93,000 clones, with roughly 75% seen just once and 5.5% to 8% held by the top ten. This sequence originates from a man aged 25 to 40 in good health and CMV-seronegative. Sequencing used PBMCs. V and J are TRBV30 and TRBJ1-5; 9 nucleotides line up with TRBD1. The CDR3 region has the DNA TGTGCCTGGAGTGTACTCGGGACAGGGTTAGCTAGCAATCAGCCCCAGCATTTT. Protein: CAWSVLGTGLASNQPQHF.